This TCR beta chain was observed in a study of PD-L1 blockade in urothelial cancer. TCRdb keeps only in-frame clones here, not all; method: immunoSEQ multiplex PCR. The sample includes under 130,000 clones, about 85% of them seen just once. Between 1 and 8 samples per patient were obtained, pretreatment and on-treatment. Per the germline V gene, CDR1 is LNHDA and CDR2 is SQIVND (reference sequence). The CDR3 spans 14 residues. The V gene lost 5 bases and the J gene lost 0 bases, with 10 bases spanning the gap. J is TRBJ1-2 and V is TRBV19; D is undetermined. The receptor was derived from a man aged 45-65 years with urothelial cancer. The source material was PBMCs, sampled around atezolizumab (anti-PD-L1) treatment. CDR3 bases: TGTGCCAGTAGTGTCGGGAACGCTAACTATGGCTACACCTTC. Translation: CASSVGNANYGYTF.